The source of this T cell receptor beta chain is a study of blood T cell repertoires in COVID-19. Study as a whole: Sites across the United States, Italy and Spain contributed samples from acute and convalescent COVID-19. T cells, B-cell-depleted T cells, or PBMCs provided the cDNA or gDNA that served as material.

CDR3 size: 16 residues. The germline V gene has CDR1 KGHSH and CDR2 LQKENI. The junction had 3 bases not matched to a gene; V was cut back by 1 base and J by 4 bases. In Seattle, patients joined the study during active infection and were tracked longitudinally. The authors' processing: Amplifying reference gene primers gave estimates of nucleated cell counts. Data came from immunoSEQ multiplex PCR; TCRdb stores just in-frame clones and leaves some out. From that table come the V and J calls and clone size; the DNA was used to work out D and trimming. The sample lists some 290,000 clones, roughly nine tenths occurring once.

This clonotype originated in a woman in her 30s with COVID-19, enrolled during active disease. Sample: peripheral blood. V gene TRBV18 combines with J gene TRBJ2-3; 12 nucleotides align to TRBD2. DNA for the CDR3: TGTGCCAGCTCACCACGGGGACTAGCGGGCTCAGATACGCAGTATTTT. Protein: CASSPRGLAGSDTQYF. Together with reference TRBV18 and TRBJ2-3, the CDR3 gives the full variable domain: NAGVMQNPRHLVRRRGQEARLRCSPMKGHSHVYWYRQLPEEGLKFMVYLQKENIIDESGMPKERFSAEFPKEGPSILRIQQVVRGDSAAYFCASSPRGLAGSDTQYFGPGTRLTVL.